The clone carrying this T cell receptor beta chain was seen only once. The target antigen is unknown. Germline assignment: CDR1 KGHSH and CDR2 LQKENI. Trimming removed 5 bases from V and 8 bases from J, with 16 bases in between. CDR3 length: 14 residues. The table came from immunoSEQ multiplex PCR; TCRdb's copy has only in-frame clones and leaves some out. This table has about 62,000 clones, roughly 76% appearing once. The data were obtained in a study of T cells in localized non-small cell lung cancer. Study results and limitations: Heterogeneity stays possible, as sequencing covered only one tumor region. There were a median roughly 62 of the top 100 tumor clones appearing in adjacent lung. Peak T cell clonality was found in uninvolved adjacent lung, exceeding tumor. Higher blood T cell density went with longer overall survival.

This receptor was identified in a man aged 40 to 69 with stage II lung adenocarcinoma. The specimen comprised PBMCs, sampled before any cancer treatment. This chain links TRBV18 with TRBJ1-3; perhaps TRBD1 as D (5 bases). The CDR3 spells CASSSQGGRDTIYF. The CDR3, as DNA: TGTGCCAGCTCATCTCAGGGAGGAAGAGACACCATATATTTT.